These T cell receptor beta chains were read from a single sample in a study of OX40 agonist ivuxolimab in advanced cancers. This table comes from immunoSEQ multiplex PCR, and its TCRdb copy is limited to in-frame clones, with some not included. The table has about 66,000 clones, roughly 87% seen once. The input for sequencing was CD4+ or CD8+ T cells sorted from blood, taken in a trial of the OX40 agonist ivuxolimab. These TCRs come from an adult with an advanced solid tumor such as melanoma, head and neck, liver or kidney cancer. Each CDR3 is given with its conserved first and last residue. Each record gives: clone size, J gene, V gene, D gene, CDR3 protein, CDR3 DNA. A D gene is named only where the DNA matches it firmly. Size is omitted from some rows. Given values are once, few, many or a class for expanded clones.

>.|TRBJ1-5|TRBV11-2|.
CASSPGQDSNQPQHF
TGTGCCAGCAGCCCCGGACAAGATAGCAATCAGCCCCAGCATTTT
>.|TRBJ2-7|TRBV5-1|.
CASSLAIGEIYEQYF
TGCGCCAGCAGCTTGGCCATAGGTGAAATCTACGAGCAGTACTTC
>.|TRBJ2-3|TRBV11-2|TRBD2
CASSGPGLATDTQYF
TGTGCCAGCAGCGGACCGGGACTAGCCACAGATACGCAGTATTTT
>.|TRBJ2-3|TRBV6-6|.
CASSSQEVPLTDTQYF
TGTGCCAGCAGTTCCCAGGAGGTTCCCTTGACAGATACGCAGTATTTT
>.|TRBJ2-7|TRBV6-5|TRBD1
CASRQGPSPYEQYF
TGTGCCAGCAGACAGGGGCCATCTCCCTACGAGCAGTACTTC
>.|TRBJ1-2|TRBV27|.
CASRARGYGYTF
TGTGCCAGCAGGGCGAGGGGCTATGGCTACACCTTC
>.|TRBJ2-3|TRBV7-3|.
CASSLAHPDTQYF
TGTGCCAGCAGCTTAGCGCATCCGGATACGCAGTATTTT
>.|TRBJ1-5|TRBV21-1|.
CASSAQGQSNQPQHF
TGTGCCAGCAGCGCCCAAGGACAGAGCAATCAGCCCCAGCATTTT
>.|TRBJ2-3|TRBV5-1|.
CASSLATSTDTQYF
TGCGCCAGCAGCTTGGCCACTAGCACAGATACGCAGTATTTT
>once|TRBJ2-5|TRBV4-3|TRBD1
CASSQGGQGRPETQYF
TGCGCCAGCAGCCAGGGAGGACAGGGGAGGCCGGAGACCCAGTACTTC
>.|TRBJ2-7|TRBV7-5|.
CAVNRDVSSYEQYF
TGTGCCGTCAACCGGGACGTGAGCTCCTACGAGCAGTACTTC
>.|TRBJ2-1|TRBV20-1|.
CSAFRRDEQFF
TGCAGTGCCTTCCGCCGGGATGAGCAGTTCTTC
>.|TRBJ2-4|TRBV9|TRBD2
CASSPISGSNIQYF
TGTGCCAGCAGCCCTATCAGCGGGAGTAACATTCAGTACTTC
>.|TRBJ2-3|TRBV4-2|.
CASSQAPSHTDTQYF
TGTGCCAGCAGCCAAGCTCCTAGCCACACAGATACGCAGTATTTT
>.|TRBJ2-2|TRBV5-6|.
CASSFVDGELFF
TGTGCCAGCAGCTTCGTTGACGGGGAGCTGTTTTTT
>.|TRBJ2-7|TRBV29-1|.
CSVSQGGPDEQYF
TGCAGCGTTTCACAGGGGGGGCCGGACGAGCAGTACTTC
>.|TRBJ2-7|TRBV29-1|.
CSVRPRPYGSYEQYF
TGCAGCGTTAGGCCTCGGCCCTACGGATCCTACGAGCAGTACTTC
>few|TRBJ2-1|TRBV11-2|.
CASSYQRGYDEQFF
TGTGCCAGCAGCTACCAACGGGGGTACGATGAGCAGTTCTTC
>.|TRBJ1-1|TRBV10-2|.
CASSDRGITEAFF
TGCGCCAGCAGTGACAGAGGTATCACTGAAGCTTTCTTT
>.|TRBJ2-7|TRBV7-6|.
CASTGTSAGEGYEQYF
TGTGCCAGCACCGGGACATCCGCGGGGGAGGGCTACGAGCAGTACTTC
>once|TRBJ2-3|TRBV13|TRBD2
CASSFGGGTQYF
TGTGCCAGCAGCTTCGGCGGGGGTACGCAGTATTTT
>.|TRBJ1-1|TRBV18|.
CASLLTGMNTEAFF
TGTGCCAGTCTCTTAACAGGGATGAACACTGAAGCTTTCTTT
>.|TRBJ2-1|TRBV4-1|TRBD2
CASSQESGRSGEQFF
TGCGCCAGCAGCCAAGAAAGCGGGAGAAGCGGTGAGCAGTTCTTC
>.|TRBJ2-1|TRBV7-2|.
CASSLVIKGNEQFF
TGTGCCAGCAGCTTAGTTATTAAGGGCAATGAGCAGTTCTTC
>.|TRBJ1-4|TRBV5-1|.
CASSLVPGFGEKLFF
TGCGCCAGCAGCTTGGTACCAGGGTTCGGGGAAAAACTGTTTTTT
>.|TRBJ2-3|TRBV6-1|.
CASIRLATSTDTQYF
TGTGCCAGCATTCGACTTGCGACTAGCACAGATACGCAGTATTTT
>.|TRBJ1-1|TRBV29-1|.
CSVRQNMNTEAFF
TGCAGCGTGCGACAGAACATGAACACTGAAGCTTTCTTT
>.|TRBJ2-7|TRBV28|.
CASEFGGTSYEQYF
TGTGCCAGCGAGTTTGGCGGGACCTCCTACGAGCAGTACTTC